This is a list of T cell receptor beta chains from one sample in a study of cytomegalovirus exposure and HLA in healthy donors. TCRdb's table, derived via immunoSEQ multiplex PCR, lists solely in-frame clones and lacks some. The data show approximately 87,000 clones, with about 86% seen just once and approximately 3.9% held by the top ten. Sequenced material: PBMCs. These receptors all stem from a woman between 65 and 79 years old in good health and CMV-seropositive. The CDR3 runs from the conserved cysteine through the conserved F or W. The D gene is left open where the match is weak. Size is omitted from some rows. Given values are once, few, many or a class for expanded clones.

V gene	clone size	D gene	J gene	CDR3 DNA	CDR3 protein
TRBV2	-	-	TRBJ2-7	TGTGCCAGTGAACGGGACACAACCTTCTACGAGCAGTACTTC	CASERDTTFYEQYF
TRBV27	-	-	TRBJ1-1	TGTGCCAGTCTGCCGTTCAGGGGCGCATACACTGAAGCTTTCTTT	CASLPFRGAYTEAFF
TRBV7-2	-	-	TRBJ2-1	TGTGCCAGCAGCCCCCAGACTAGCTCCTACAATGAGCAGTTCTTC	CASSPQTSSYNEQFF
TRBV30	few	TRBD2	TRBJ2-1	TGTGCCTGGAGTGAGGGACTAGCGGGGGGTACCGGGGACAATGAGCAGTTCTTC	CAWSEGLAGGTGDNEQFF
TRBV9	-	TRBD1	TRBJ1-5	TGTGCCAGCAGCGGCAGGGGGGGCAATCAGCCCCAGCATTTT	CASSGRGGNQPQHF
TRBV14	-	-	TRBJ1-1	TGTGCCAGCAGCCTTACCAGGGACACTGAAGCTTTCTTT	CASSLTRDTEAFF
TRBV18	few	-	TRBJ2-3	TGTGCCAGCCTCGACAGGCGAGCGAGCACAGATACGCAGTATTTT	CASLDRRASTDTQYF
TRBV7-3	-	TRBD2	TRBJ2-3	TGTGCCAGCAGCACCCGGGGGGGGGCAGGAGATACGCAGTATTTT	CASSTRGGAGDTQYF
TRBV5-1	-	TRBD1	TRBJ1-6	TGCGCCAGCAGACCCGGGACAGGAGATAATTCACCCCTCCACTTT	CASRPGTGDNSPLHF
TRBV27	-	TRBD1	TRBJ2-1	TGTGCCAGCACCGACAGGGTGGGCTCCTACAATGAGCAGTTCTTC	CASTDRVGSYNEQFF
TRBV7-2	-	TRBD1	TRBJ2-2	TGTGCCAGCAGCCCTCGGACAGGGGGCACCGGGGAGCTGTTTTTT	CASSPRTGGTGELFF
TRBV18	-	TRBD1	TRBJ1-2	TGTGCCAGCTCATCAGGACAGGGTAATGGCTACACCTTC	CASSSGQGNGYTF
TRBV11-2	-	TRBD1	TRBJ1-1	TGTGCCAGCAGCCCAACCCGACAGGGGGGAAGGACTGAAGCTTTCTTT	CASSPTRQGGRTEAFF
TRBV7-2	-	-	TRBJ2-3	TGTGCCAGCAGCTTTCAGAGGGCCGGGGGTACGCAGTATTTT	CASSFQRAGGTQYF
TRBV28	-	-	TRBJ2-1	TGTGCCAGCAGTTTTCGCGGGACGACTATACCTTTGGGGTACAATGAGCAGTTCTTC	CASSFRGTTIPLGYNEQFF
TRBV7-2	-	-	TRBJ2-5	TGTGCCAGCAGCTTAGTCGGGACTCCTCAAGAGACCCAGTACTTC	CASSLVGTPQETQYF
TRBV5-1	-	TRBD2	TRBJ2-1	TGCGCCAGCAGCGGGGGACTAGCGGGTCGGTCGGTCTACAATGAGCAGTTCTTC	CASSGGLAGRSVYNEQFF
TRBV28	-	-	TRBJ2-1	TGTGCCAGCAGTCCGTCTGGAGGGTTCCACAATGAGCAGTTCTTC	CASSPSGGFHNEQFF
TRBV21-1	-	-	TRBJ1-5	TGTGCCAGCAGGTACCGGGACAGGGGGCCCATGGGGCCCCAGCATTTT	CASRYRDRGPMGPQHF
TRBV18	-	TRBD1	TRBJ2-4	TGTGCCAGCTCACAACCCGGGACAGAAGACATTCAGTACTTC	CASSQPGTEDIQYF
TRBV18	-	-	TRBJ2-1	TGTGCCAGCTCACCGGGCCTCAACAATGAGCAGTTCTTC	CASSPGLNNEQFF
TRBV27	-	-	TRBJ2-5	TGTGCCAGCGGCAAGCCGGACAGACAAGAGACCCAGTACTTC	CASGKPDRQETQYF
TRBV18	-	-	TRBJ1-2	TGTGCCAGCTCACCGAACATCCAAAGGGGCTATGGCTACACCTTC	CASSPNIQRGYGYTF
TRBV11-2	-	TRBD2	TRBJ2-1	TGTGCCAGCAGCTTAAGAGCGGGAGGGCATAATGAGCAGTTCTTC	CASSLRAGGHNEQFF
TRBV15	-	-	TRBJ2-1	TGTGCCACCAGCAGAGGGCAGGGTTACAATGAGCAGTTCTTC	CATSRGQGYNEQFF
TRBV30	few	TRBD1	TRBJ2-4	TGTGCCTGGAGGGATATTCTCCCCGGGACAGGGGATGTTCAGTACTTC	CAWRDILPGTGDVQYF
TRBV12-5	-	TRBD1	TRBJ1-1	TGTGCTAGTGGTTTGGTACTTGGGACAGCGAACACTGAAGCTTTCTTT	CASGLVLGTANTEAFF
TRBV10-3	-	TRBD2	TRBJ2-5	TGTGCCATCAGTGAGTCTACGGGAGGTTCCCAAGAGACCCAGTACTTC	CAISESTGGSQETQYF
TRBV4-3	-	TRBD2	TRBJ2-1	TGCGCCAGCAGCCAACCCGGTAGCGGGAGTGGCGAGCAGTTCTTC	CASSQPGSGSGEQFF
TRBV10-3	-	TRBD1	TRBJ2-2	TGTGCCATCAGTGAGCCCCAGCCGAGGGGGCCCCGTGGGACCAGGGAGCTGTTTTTT	CAISEPQPRGPRGTRELFF
TRBV10-1	-	-	TRBJ2-7	TGCGCCAGCAGTGAGTTGGCAGGGGCCTACGAGCAGTACTTC	CASSELAGAYEQYF
TRBV7-9	-	-	TRBJ2-1	TGTGCCAGCAGCTTGAGGGGGGCGGCTAGCGGATACAATGAGCAGTTCTTC	CASSLRGAASGYNEQFF
TRBV14	-	TRBD1	TRBJ2-5	TGTGCCAGCAGCCAAACCAGGACAGGGGCCATACCTCAAGAGACCCAGTACTTC	CASSQTRTGAIPQETQYF
TRBV27	-	-	TRBJ2-1	TGTGCCAGCCAACCGAGGAGGGGGCCCTACATTGAGCAGTTCTTC	CASQPRRGPYIEQFF
TRBV7-6	-	-	TRBJ2-7	TGTGCCAGCAGCTTACTGACTGGAAACTCCTACGAGCAGTACTTC	CASSLLTGNSYEQYF
TRBV30	-	-	TRBJ2-5	TGTGCCTGGAGTCTGGGCAACAGGGAGACCCAGTACTTC	CAWSLGNRETQYF
TRBV27	-	TRBD1	TRBJ2-2	TGTGCCAGCAGTTCACGGACAGGGGGCGGAGGGACCGGGGAGCTGTTTTTT	CASSSRTGGGGTGELFF
TRBV6-5	-	TRBD1	TRBJ1-2	TGTGCCAGCATCGGGACAGGGTCTGGGATAGGCTACACCTTC	CASIGTGSGIGYTF
TRBV19	-	TRBD1	TRBJ1-2	TGTGCCAGTAGTGTCGGGACAGATCGACTCTATGGCTACACCTTC	CASSVGTDRLYGYTF
TRBV4-2	few	-	TRBJ2-4	TGTGCCAGCAGCCAAGATCCCCGGGGTACAAACATTCAGTACTTC	CASSQDPRGTNIQYF
TRBV4-3	-	TRBD1	TRBJ2-7	TGCGCCAGCAGCCAGAAGACAGGGGCTGGCTACGAGCAGTACTTC	CASSQKTGAGYEQYF
TRBV28	-	-	TRBJ2-7	TGTGCCAGCAGTTTATTGGCGGGAAACCTCTACGAGCAGTACTTC	CASSLLAGNLYEQYF
TRBV6-5	-	TRBD2	TRBJ2-3	TGTGCCAGCAGTTACTCGACTAGCACGGCGGTGCAGTATTTT	CASSYSTSTAVQYF
TRBV6-6	-	TRBD2	TRBJ2-3	TGTGCCAGCAGGCTGACTAGCGGGAGGGATAAAGATACGCAGTATTTT	CASRLTSGRDKDTQYF
TRBV2	few	-	TRBJ1-2	TGTGCCAGCAATATGAGGAGCTATGGCTACACCTTC	CASNMRSYGYTF
TRBV7-2	-	TRBD2	TRBJ2-5	TGTGCCAGCAGCTTAGGAGGGCCACTAGCGGGATGGGAGACCCAGTACTTC	CASSLGGPLAGWETQYF
TRBV12-5	few	TRBD1	TRBJ1-4	TGTGCTAGTGGTTTCCGGGACAGGGGAGGAAAACTGTTTTTT	CASGFRDRGGKLFF
TRBV18	-	TRBD2	TRBJ2-2	TGTGCCAGCTCACCGCTAGCGGGAGCGAACACCGGGGAGCTGTTTTTT	CASSPLAGANTGELFF
TRBV11-2	-	-	TRBJ1-4	TGTGCCAGCAGCTTGGGAGACCGAGATAATGAAAAACTGTTTTTT	CASSLGDRDNEKLFF
TRBV15	few	TRBD1	TRBJ2-5	TGTGCCACCAGCACAAACAGGGGTTATGAGACCCAGTACTTC	CATSTNRGYETQYF
TRBV15	-	-	TRBJ2-1	TGTGCCACCAGCAGAGATGGGCGCTACAATGAGCAGTTCTTC	CATSRDGRYNEQFF
TRBV29-1	few	TRBD1	TRBJ2-7	TGCAGCGCCCGACAGGGTTCCTACGAGCAGTACTTC	CSARQGSYEQYF
TRBV9	-	-	TRBJ1-2	TGTGCCAGCAGCGTAGGGCAGGGACTGGATGGCTACACCTTC	CASSVGQGLDGYTF
TRBV21-1	-	-	TRBJ2-5	TGTGCCAGCATAGGAGAACTAGCGGGAGGGCAAGAGACCCAGTACTTC	CASIGELAGGQETQYF